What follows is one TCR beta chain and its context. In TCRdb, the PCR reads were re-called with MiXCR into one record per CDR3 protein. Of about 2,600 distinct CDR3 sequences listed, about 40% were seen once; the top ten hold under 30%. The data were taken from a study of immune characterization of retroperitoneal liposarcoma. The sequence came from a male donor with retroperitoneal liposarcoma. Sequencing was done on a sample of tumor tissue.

The CDR3 sequence: CASSSDIGAYNEQFF. The CDR3 DNA is TGTGCCAGCAGTTCAGACATTGGGGCCTACAATGAGCAGTTCTTC. The chain employs TRBV12-3 or TRBV12-4 and TRBJ2-1, with D unclear. Trimming removed 4 bases at V and 2 bases at J, with 12 bases between. The CDR3 consists of 15 residues.